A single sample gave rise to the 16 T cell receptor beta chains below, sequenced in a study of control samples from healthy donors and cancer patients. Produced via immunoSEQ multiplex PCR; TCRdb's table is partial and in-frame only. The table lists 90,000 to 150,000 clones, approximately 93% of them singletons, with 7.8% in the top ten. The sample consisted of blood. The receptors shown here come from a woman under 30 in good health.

The CDR3 is CASSPRQGYGYTF. The CDR3 DNA reads TGTGCCAGTAGTCCGAGACAGGGCTATGGCTACACCTTC. This chain connects TRBV19 to TRBJ1-2, with TRBD1 matching over 7 bases. After removal of 5 bases from V and 4 bases from J, the junction contained 4 bases not matched to a gene. There are 13 residues in the CDR3. The germline CDR1 and CDR2 sequences are LNHDA and SQIVND (reference sequence).

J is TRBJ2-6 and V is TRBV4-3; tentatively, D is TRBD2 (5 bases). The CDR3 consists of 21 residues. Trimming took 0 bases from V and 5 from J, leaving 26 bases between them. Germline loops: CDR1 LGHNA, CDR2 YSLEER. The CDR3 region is CASSQEALDQVGGVRANVLTF. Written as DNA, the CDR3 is TGCGCCAGCAGCCAAGAAGCCCTGGACCAGGTTGGAGGCGTTAGGGCCAACGTCCTGACTTTC.

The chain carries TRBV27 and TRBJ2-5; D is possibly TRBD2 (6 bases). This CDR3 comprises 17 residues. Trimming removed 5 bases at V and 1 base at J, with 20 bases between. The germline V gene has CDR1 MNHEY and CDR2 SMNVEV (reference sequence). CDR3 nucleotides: TGTGCCAGCAGTCCTCACGCGAGACTAGGGATCCAAGAGACCCAGTACTTC. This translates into CASSPHARLGIQETQYF.

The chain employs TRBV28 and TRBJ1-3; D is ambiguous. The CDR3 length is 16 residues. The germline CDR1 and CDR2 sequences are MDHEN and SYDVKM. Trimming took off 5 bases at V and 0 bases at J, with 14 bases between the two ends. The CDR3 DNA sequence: TGTGCCAGCAGTGGGGTCGAGAGTTACTCTGGAAACACCATATATTTT. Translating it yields CASSGVESYSGNTIYF.

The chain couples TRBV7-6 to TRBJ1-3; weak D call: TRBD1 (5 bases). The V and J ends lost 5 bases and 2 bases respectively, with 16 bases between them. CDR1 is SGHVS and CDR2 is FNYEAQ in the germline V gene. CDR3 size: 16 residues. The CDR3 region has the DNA TGTGCCAGCAGCCCAACTTTGAGGGGCACTGGAAACACCATATATTTT. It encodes CASSPTLRGTGNTIYF.

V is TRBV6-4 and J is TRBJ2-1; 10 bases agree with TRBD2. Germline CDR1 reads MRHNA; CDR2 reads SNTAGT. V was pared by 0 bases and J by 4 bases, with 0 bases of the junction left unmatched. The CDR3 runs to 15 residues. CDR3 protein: CASSDSLAGYNEQFF. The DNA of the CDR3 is TGTGCCAGCAGTGACTCACTAGCGGGGTACAATGAGCAGTTCTTC.

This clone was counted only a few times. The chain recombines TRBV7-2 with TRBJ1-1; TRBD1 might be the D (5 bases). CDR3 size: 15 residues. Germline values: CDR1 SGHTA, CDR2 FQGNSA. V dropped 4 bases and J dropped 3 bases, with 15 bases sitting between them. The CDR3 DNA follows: TGTGCCAGCAGCTCGCCTGCGCTGGGGGACACTGAAGCTTTCTTT. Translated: CASSSPALGDTEAFF.

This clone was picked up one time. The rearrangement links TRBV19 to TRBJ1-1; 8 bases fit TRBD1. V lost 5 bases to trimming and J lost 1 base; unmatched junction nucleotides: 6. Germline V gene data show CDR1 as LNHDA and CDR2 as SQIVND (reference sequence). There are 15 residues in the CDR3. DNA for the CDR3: TGTGCCAGTAGTCGGACAGGGTCATGGAACACTGAAGCTTTCTTT. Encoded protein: CASSRTGSWNTEAFF.

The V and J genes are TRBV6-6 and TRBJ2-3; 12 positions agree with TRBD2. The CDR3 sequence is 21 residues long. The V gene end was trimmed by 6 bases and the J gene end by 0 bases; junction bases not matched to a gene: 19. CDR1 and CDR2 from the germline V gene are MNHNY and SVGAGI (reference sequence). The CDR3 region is CASSHESGGTSGHNSTDTQYF. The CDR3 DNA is TGTGCCAGCAGCCACGAATCAGGCGGGACTAGCGGGCATAATAGCACAGATACGCAGTATTTT.

CDR3 coding DNA: TGTGCCAGCAGCCGGTCGACCCAGAATGAGGAGACCCAGTACTTC. Translating gives CASSRSTQNEETQYF. The chain is built from TRBV7-9 and TRBJ2-5; unclear D gene. Trimming cost V 5 bases and J 5 bases, with 18 bases left between them. Germline V gives CDR1 SEHNR, CDR2 FQNEAQ (reference sequence). The CDR3 has 15 amino acids.

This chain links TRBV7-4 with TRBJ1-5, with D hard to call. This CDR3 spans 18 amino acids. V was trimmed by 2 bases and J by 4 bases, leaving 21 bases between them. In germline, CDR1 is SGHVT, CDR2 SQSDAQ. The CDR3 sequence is CASSLTQHTSGDNQPQHF. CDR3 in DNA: TGTGCCAGCAGCTTAACCCAACACACGTCCGGGGATAATCAGCCCCAGCATTTT.

CDR3 coding DNA: TGTGCCAGTAGTGCTATTGTCGGGAGCGCGTACGAGCAGTACTTC. This encodes CASSAIVGSAYEQYF. This chain uses TRBV19 with TRBJ2-7; D might be TRBD2 (6 bases). V gave up 5 bases and J gave up 4 bases, with 18 bases separating them. This CDR3 contains 15 residues. Germline lookup yields CDR1 LNHDA and CDR2 SQIVND (reference sequence). The whole variable domain, filled in from reference TRBV19 and TRBJ2-7, reads DGGITQSPKYLFRKEGQNVTLSCEQNLNHDAMYWYRQDPGQGLRLIYYSQIVNDFQKGDIAEGYSVSREKKESFPLTVTSAQKNPTAFYLCASSAIVGSAYEQYFGPGTRLTVT.

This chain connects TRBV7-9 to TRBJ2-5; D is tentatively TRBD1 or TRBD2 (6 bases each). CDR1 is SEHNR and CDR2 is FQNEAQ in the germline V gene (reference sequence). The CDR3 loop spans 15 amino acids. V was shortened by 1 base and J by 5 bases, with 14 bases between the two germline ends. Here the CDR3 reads CASSLVFGGRETQYF. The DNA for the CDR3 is TGTGCCAGCAGCTTAGTTTTCGGGGGCCGGGAGACCCAGTACTTC.

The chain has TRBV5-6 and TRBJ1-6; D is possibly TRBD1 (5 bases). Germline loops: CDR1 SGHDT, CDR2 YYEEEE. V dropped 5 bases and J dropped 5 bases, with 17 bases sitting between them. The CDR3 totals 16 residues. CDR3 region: CASRQGRRRNNSPLHF. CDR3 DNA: TGTGCCAGCAGGCAGGGTCGGCGAAGGAATAATTCACCCCTCCACTTT.

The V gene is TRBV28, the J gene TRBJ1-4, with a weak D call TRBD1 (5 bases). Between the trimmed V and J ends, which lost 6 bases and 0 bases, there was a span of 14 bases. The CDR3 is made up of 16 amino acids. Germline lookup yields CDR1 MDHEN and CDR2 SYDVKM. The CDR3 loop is CASSYGTAATNEKLFF. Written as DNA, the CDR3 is TGTGCCAGCAGCTACGGGACGGCTGCAACTAATGAAAAACTGTTTTTT.

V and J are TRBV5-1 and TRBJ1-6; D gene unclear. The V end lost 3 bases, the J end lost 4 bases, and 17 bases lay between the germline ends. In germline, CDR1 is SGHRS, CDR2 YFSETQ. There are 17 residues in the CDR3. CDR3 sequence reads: CASSSTGPDIYNSPLHF. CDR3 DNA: TGCGCCAGCAGCTCGACCGGGCCCGACATATATAATTCACCCCTCCACTTT.